This T cell receptor beta chain was documented in a study of identical twins. Study-wide points: Models predicted too little out-of-frame TCR alpha sharing in monozygotic twins. Sequences that were beta out-of-frame showed weaker excess twin sharing.

The table lists this clonotype with a few counts. Antigen: not known. Germline V gene lookup returns CDR1 MGHDK and CDR2 SYGVNS. The CDR3 has 14 residues. Trimming took 5 bases from V and 4 from J; bases not matched to a gene: 6. From the 5' RACE reads, TCRdb called clonotypes with MiXCR, one entry per CDR3 protein. The profile shows roughly 1.6 million distinct CDR3 sequences, roughly a third of them singletons. Healthy Caucasian individuals made up all the donors. The chain links TRBV25-1 to TRBJ2-7, with 9 bases identical to TRBD1. The sequenced material came from cord blood. This clonotype was sampled from a newborn girl in good health. DNA of the CDR3: TGTGCCAGCAGTAGGGGACAGGGAAGGTACGAGCAGTACTTC. This gives the protein CASSRGQGRYEQYF.